This TCR beta chain was documented in a study of shared clonotypes between healthy human individuals. Method: immunoSEQ multiplex PCR; TCRdb's copy keeps in-frame clones and lacks some. Among 2 million to 2.5 million clones listed, 90% to 95% were seen once. The source is a man aged 18 to 29 in good health. Some clones in this sample may be carry-over from other donors' samples. The source material was naive CD4+ T cells from PBMCs. Subset of the sample: CD45RA+ positively selected.

DNA for the CDR3: TGTGCCAGCAGCTCGACTAGAAGCTACGAGCAGTACTTC. As protein: CASSSTRSYEQYF. This sequence joins TRBV5-4 and TRBJ2-7, with D maybe TRBD2 (6 bases). V dropped 3 bases and J dropped 3 bases, with 10 bases sitting between them. Per germline, CDR1 SGHNT and CDR2 YYREEE (reference sequence). The CDR3 loop spans 13 amino acids.